Included here is one T cell receptor beta chain sequence, with context. These data come from a study of blood T cell repertoires in COVID-19. The wider study: Italy, Spain and the United States were the sources of the convalescent and acute COVID-19 samples. T cells, B-cell-depleted T cells, or PBMCs provided the cDNA or gDNA that served as material.

In the source study's methods: The authors estimated nucleated cell counts from reference gene primer amplification. Assay: immunoSEQ multiplex PCR; the TCRdb copy retains only in-frame clones and omits some. Clonal size and the V and J genes are those of that table, whereas D and trimming came from the DNA. The sample holds fewer than 65,000 clones, 65% to 80% seen once. Sequencing input: peripheral blood. The TCR sequence derives from a man in his 70s with acute or convalescent COVID-19.

CDR3 nucleotides: TGTGCCAGCAGCTCCCCGGGACTAGCGGAATACAATGAGCAGTTCTTC. Encoded protein: CASSSPGLAEYNEQFF. J is TRBJ2-1 and V is TRBV7-3; 11 bases fit TRBD2. Trimming removed 4 bases from V and 4 bases from J; junction bases left unmatched: 6. The CDR3 is 16 residues long. Germline V lookup: CDR1 SGHTA, CDR2 FQGTGA.